The 9 T cell receptor beta chains below all came from one sample that was sequenced in a study of long-term antiretroviral therapy in people with HIV. At survey level, the immunoSEQ assay was run in its v3.0 version. The table came from immunoSEQ multiplex PCR; TCRdb's copy has only in-frame clones and leaves some out. The sample consists of about 28,000 clones, 80% to 85% of them appearing once. The input for sequencing was unsorted PBMCs, taken 0.4 years after starting antiretroviral therapy. These TCRs come from a man between 18 and 35 years old with HIV.

This chain uses TRBV4-1 with TRBJ2-7; weak D call: TRBD2 (5 bases). Germline V gene sequence: CDR1 MGHRA, CDR2 YSYEKL. V shed 0 bases and J shed 3 bases, with 6 bases lying between them. CDR3 length equals 13 residues. The CDR3 bases are TGCGCCAGCAGCCAAGATCGGGGCTACGAGCAGTACTTC. This gives the protein CASSQDRGYEQYF.

This chain joins TRBV15 and TRBJ2-1; 7 nucleotides match TRBD1. The V gene end was trimmed by 5 bases and the J gene end by 0 bases; junction bases not matched to a gene: 10. The germline V gene has CDR1 LNHNV and CDR2 YYDKDF (reference sequence). This CDR3 is built from 17 residues. Written as DNA, the CDR3 is TGTGCCACCAGCGAAACAAGTTACAGGGGCTCCTACAATGAGCAGTTCTTC. As protein: CATSETSYRGSYNEQFF.

The gene calls are TRBV7-9 and TRBJ1-2; TRBD1 might be the D (6 bases). Per germline, CDR1 SEHNR and CDR2 FQNEAQ (reference sequence). The CDR3 runs 14 residues. Between the trimmed V and J ends, which lost 5 bases and 2 bases, there was a span of 12 bases. CDR3 DNA: TGTGCCAGCAGCGCAACCGGGGGCAACTATGGCTACACCTTC. It specifies CASSATGGNYGYTF.

The V and J genes are TRBV27 and TRBJ2-1, with D hard to call. The germline V gene encodes CDR1 MNHEY and CDR2 SMNVEV (reference sequence). The CDR3 consists of 14 residues. Trimming left V 5 bases short and J 9 bases short, with 17 bases between. The CDR3 DNA sequence: TGTGCCAGCAGTGCCCCGAACGTGAGAAGTGAGCAGTTCTTC. It codes for CASSAPNVRSEQFF.

CDR3 sequence reads: CASSLTGNTEAFF. CDR3 in DNA: TGTGCCAGCAGCTTGACGGGGAACACTGAAGCTTTCTTT. This chain uses TRBV7-3 with TRBJ1-1; D is unresolved. V shed 3 bases and J shed 1 base, with 6 bases lying between them. CDR3 size: 13 residues. CDR1 SGHTA and CDR2 FQGTGA come from the germline V gene.

The J gene is TRBJ2-7, the V gene TRBV28; 10 nucleotides match TRBD2. This CDR3 has 18 amino acids. V lost 4 bases, J lost 5 bases, and 17 bases stayed unmatched. Germline CDR1 and CDR2: MDHEN and SYDVKM. CDR3 protein: CASSSLPATSGNPDEQYF. The CDR3 nucleotides read TGTGCCAGCAGTTCCCTCCCCGCCACTAGCGGGAATCCTGACGAGCAGTACTTC.

V gene TRBV25-1 combines with J gene TRBJ2-2; maybe TRBD2 (6 bases). CDR1 and CDR2 (germline): MGHDK, SYGVNS. Trimming took off 1 base at V and 4 bases at J, with 13 bases between the two ends. The CDR3 runs to 16 residues. CDR3 loop: CASSESERAFTGELFF. The CDR3 DNA reads as TGTGCCAGCAGTGAATCGGAGCGGGCTTTCACCGGGGAGCTGTTTTTT.

This clone was detected only once. This sequence joins TRBV19 and TRBJ1-2; D unclear. Trimming cost V 7 bases and J 6 bases, with 15 bases left between them. The CDR3 totals 13 residues. Germline CDR1 is LNHDA and CDR2 is SQIVND (reference sequence). This CDR3 reads CASNLGYLDGYTF. For the CDR3, the DNA is TGTGCCAGTAACCTAGGCTACCTCGATGGCTACACCTTC.

The gene calls are TRBV19 and TRBJ2-3, with 11 bases aligning to TRBD2. The V segment lost 4 bases and the J segment 0 bases; nucleotides outside the gene matches: 3. This CDR3 has 16 amino acids. Germline CDR1 is LNHDA and CDR2 is SQIVND (reference sequence). CDR3: CASSTTSGESTDTQYF. CDR3 in DNA: TGTGCCAGTAGTACGACTAGCGGGGAAAGCACAGATACGCAGTATTTT.